One and the same sample provided the 31 T cell receptor beta chains below, sequenced in a study of blood T cell repertoires in COVID-19. The protocol was immunoSEQ multiplex PCR, while the TCRdb copy is restricted to in-frame clones and leaves out a portion. Of about 91,000 clones listed, approximately 77% are singletons. What was sequenced was peripheral blood. The receptors were gathered from a woman aged 80 or older with acute or convalescent COVID-19.

The chain couples TRBV4-1 to TRBJ1-2; D is uncertain. The CDR3 has 16 residues. Deletions cut 0 bases from V and 4 bases from J, with 15 bases between. Germline loops: CDR1 MGHRA, CDR2 YSYEKL. The CDR3 coding sequence is TGCGCCAGCAGCCAAGAGGCCCCGGTAGCAGCCTATGGCTACACCTTC. Translated, it gives CASSQEAPVAAYGYTF.

The V and J genes are TRBV6-5 and TRBJ1-2; possible D gene TRBD1, 5 bases. The CDR3 covers 13 residues. Germline CDR1 reads MNHEY; CDR2 reads SVGAGI. Trimming took 5 bases from V and 7 from J, leaving 14 bases between them. The CDR3 nucleotides read TGTGCCAGCAGTCCTCCCCCGGGGGGTGGCTACACCTTC. The encoded protein is CASSPPPGGGYTF.

The chain joins TRBV12-3 or TRBV12-4 to TRBJ2-5; D is uncertain. V was shortened by 0 bases and J by 2 bases, with 4 bases between the two germline ends. The CDR3 loop spans 13 amino acids. The CDR3 DNA follows: TGTGCCAGCAGTTTAGCACTTCAAGAGACCCAGTACTTC. Translated: CASSLALQETQYF.

The rearrangement links TRBV9 to TRBJ2-1, with TRBD2 as a possible D gene (5 bases). Between the trimmed V and J ends, which lost 4 bases and 0 bases, there was a span of 11 bases. This CDR3 comprises 15 residues. Looked up from germline, CDR1 is SGDLS and CDR2 is YYNGEE. CDR3 protein: CASSQRESSYNEQFF. CDR3 DNA: TGTGCCAGCAGCCAAAGGGAGAGCTCCTACAATGAGCAGTTCTTC.

The chain recombines TRBV30 with TRBJ1-5; TRBD1 matches 8 bases. V lost 1 base and J lost 9; bases outside the gene matches: 5. Per the germline V gene, CDR1 is GTSNPN and CDR2 is SVGIG (reference sequence). The CDR3 totals 13 residues. The DNA of the CDR3 is TGTGCCTGGAGTGAACAGGGGGTTGGGCCCCAGCATTTT. Translating gives CAWSEQGVGPQHF.

The V gene is TRBV19, the J gene TRBJ2-2; 10 bases map to TRBD1. Germline V lookup: CDR1 LNHDA, CDR2 SQIVND (reference sequence). The length of the CDR3 is 17 residues. The junction had 14 bases not matched to a gene; V was cut back by 7 bases and J by 6 bases. CDR3 residues: CASTGTGARTGPGELFF. Here the CDR3 DNA reads TGTGCCAGTACCGGGACAGGGGCGAGAACAGGGCCCGGGGAGCTGTTTTTT.

This chain connects TRBV19 to TRBJ1-2, with D tentatively TRBD1 (5 bases). This CDR3 has 13 amino acids. CDR1 and CDR2 (germline): LNHDA, SQIVND (reference sequence). Trimming cost V 5 bases and J 8 bases, with 15 bases left between them. CDR3 sequence reads: CASSPLGHAGYTF. In DNA, the CDR3 is TGTGCCAGTAGTCCCCTCGGACACGCCGGCTACACCTTC.

The chain carries TRBV6-5 and TRBJ1-1; 8 bases align to TRBD1. Unmatched junction bases numbered 3, after V lost 2 bases and J lost 1 base. Germline V gene sequence: CDR1 MNHEY, CDR2 SVGAGI. This CDR3 contains 15 residues. The CDR3 is CASSYLGQANTEAFF. The CDR3 bases are TGTGCCAGCAGTTACCTGGGACAGGCGAACACTGAAGCTTTCTTT.

The CDR3, as DNA: TGTGCCAGTCACGGCGGCGTCACTGAAGCTTTCTTT. Its protein is CASHGGVTEAFF. The rearrangement joins TRBV19 to TRBJ1-1; D is unclear. The CDR3 totals 12 residues. CDR1 LNHDA and CDR2 SQIVND come from the germline V gene (reference sequence). V was shortened by 8 bases and J by 4 bases, with 11 bases between the two germline ends.

This clone was seen a single time. The J gene is TRBJ2-7, the V gene TRBV28, with TRBD1 matching 8 bases. This CDR3 has 11 residues. Trimming cost V 6 bases and J 12 bases; bases outside gene matches: 7. Per the germline V gene, CDR1 is MDHEN and CDR2 is SYDVKM. CDR3 in amino acids: CASSRQGKWYF. The CDR3 DNA is TGTGCCAGCAGCAGACAGGGGAAATGGTACTTC.

The rearrangement joins TRBV29-1 to TRBJ2-5; the D gene is possibly TRBD2 (6 bases). With 3 bases removed from V and 13 bases from J, the gap between germline ends came to 15 bases. CDR1 SQVTM and CDR2 ANQGSEA come from the germline V gene. The CDR3 consists of 11 residues. CDR3 loop: CSVDVGGPMYF. The CDR3 coding sequence is TGCAGCGTTGACGTTGGAGGGCCCATGTACTTC.

This CDR3 reads CASSVGGGGTPLHF. The CDR3 DNA follows: TGTGCCAGCAGCGTAGGGGGGGGCGGAACACCCCTCCACTTT. This chain links TRBV9 with TRBJ1-6, with D tentatively TRBD1 (6 bases). Trimming stripped 0 bases from V and 11 bases from J, with 12 bases between. Per the germline V gene, CDR1 is SGDLS and CDR2 is YYNGEE. The CDR3 runs to 14 residues.

The chain combines TRBV18 with TRBJ2-7; maybe TRBD2 (5 bases). CDR3 length: 14 amino acids. Germline V gene lookup returns CDR1 KGHSH and CDR2 LQKENI. Trimming took 5 bases from V and 1 from J, leaving 12 bases between them. The CDR3: CASSTSGRSYEQYF. For the CDR3, the DNA is TGTGCCAGCTCAACCAGCGGACGATCCTACGAGCAGTACTTC.

The chain links TRBV5-8 to TRBJ2-7; 7 nucleotides match TRBD1. The CDR3 covers 13 residues. After removal of 4 bases from V and 3 bases from J, the junction contained 4 bases not matched to a gene. Looked up from germline, CDR1 is SGHTS and CDR2 is YDEGEE. The CDR3 DNA reads as TGTGCCAGCAGCCGACAGGGTGTCTACGAGCAGTACTTC. Its translation: CASSRQGVYEQYF.

The genes are TRBV6-5 and TRBJ2-7; the D is unclear. The CDR3 is 15 amino acids. Germline-derived CDR1 and CDR2 are MNHEY and SVGAGI. The V end lost 0 bases, the J end lost 2 bases, and 11 bases lay between the germline ends. The CDR3 sequence is CASSYSGRLTYEQYF. The CDR3 bases are TGTGCCAGCAGTTACTCGGGCAGGCTAACCTACGAGCAGTACTTC.

The rearrangement uses TRBV19 and TRBJ1-1; D is ambiguous. Per germline, CDR1 LNHDA and CDR2 SQIVND (reference sequence). The CDR3 sequence is 17 residues long. Deletions cut 8 bases from V and 1 base from J, with 23 bases between. The CDR3 region is CASQFSGSPTGNTEAFF. The CDR3 coding sequence is TGTGCCAGTCAATTTTCCGGGTCCCCAACGGGGAACACTGAAGCTTTCTTT.

The table lists this clone with a count of one. The chain links TRBV5-1 to TRBJ2-1, with 7 bases aligning to TRBD1. V dropped 3 bases and J dropped 3; count of bases not matched to a gene: 3. Per the germline V gene, CDR1 is SGHRS and CDR2 is YFSETQ. CDR3 size: 14 residues. This CDR3 is CASSSGQDYNEQFF. Written as DNA, the CDR3 is TGCGCCAGCAGCTCCGGACAGGACTACAATGAGCAGTTCTTC.

The chain employs TRBV5-1 and TRBJ1-4, with D perhaps matching TRBD1 (5 bases). Germline assignment: CDR1 SGHRS and CDR2 YFSETQ. V gave up 4 bases and J gave up 6 bases, with 19 bases separating them. The CDR3 spans 16 residues. The CDR3 loop reads CASSHTGGGKDEKLFF. In DNA form, the CDR3 reads TGCGCCAGCAGCCATACAGGCGGGGGGAAAGATGAAAAACTGTTTTTT.

The DNA for the CDR3 is TGTGCCAGTAGTATTCTTGGCGGGATGAACACTGAAGCTTTCTTT. Translation: CASSILGGMNTEAFF. V usage is TRBV19 and J usage is TRBJ1-1; D is unclear. Between the trimmed V and J ends, which lost 3 bases and 0 bases, there was a span of 11 bases. CDR3 size: 15 residues. CDR1 LNHDA and CDR2 SQIVND come from the germline V gene (reference sequence). The full variable domain, completed using reference TRBV19 and TRBJ1-1, is DGGITQSPKYLFRKEGQNVTLSCEQNLNHDAMYWYRQDPGQGLRLIYYSQIVNDFQKGDIAEGYSVSREKKESFPLTVTSAQKNPTAFYLCASSILGGMNTEAFFGQGTRLTVV.

The rearrangement uses TRBV30 and TRBJ2-7; 8 nucleotides line up with TRBD2. The CDR3 has 13 residues. From germline, CDR1 is GTSNPN and CDR2 SVGIG (reference sequence). V lost 3 bases, J lost 2 bases, and 3 bases stayed unmatched. CDR3 loop: CAWSPSGPYEQYF. The CDR3 nucleotides are TGTGCCTGGAGCCCTAGCGGGCCCTACGAGCAGTACTTC.

J is TRBJ2-7 and V is TRBV7-8; 10 bases align to TRBD1. CDR3 length: 15 amino acids. V was pared by 5 bases and J by 1 base, with 5 bases of the junction left unmatched. Germline CDR1 is SGHVS and CDR2 is FQNEAQ. CDR3: CASSRDRGHSYEQYF. The DNA for the CDR3 is TGTGCCAGCAGCCGAGACAGGGGGCATTCCTACGAGCAGTACTTC.

The DNA of the CDR3 is TGCGCCAGCAGCTTGTCCGGCAGGGTAGGAAACACTGAAGCTTTCTTT. Amino acid sequence: CASSLSGRVGNTEAFF. The chain has TRBV5-1 and TRBJ1-1; possible D gene TRBD1, 5 bases. Between the trimmed V and J ends, which lost 1 base and 2 bases, there was a span of 15 bases. The germline V gene has CDR1 SGHRS and CDR2 YFSETQ. CDR3 length: 16 amino acids.

The chain combines TRBV30 with TRBJ2-7; 9 bases align to TRBD1. The CDR3 consists of 15 residues. V lost 0 bases to trimming and J lost 4 bases; unmatched junction nucleotides: 7. The germline CDR1 and CDR2 sequences are GTSNPN and SVGIG (reference sequence). CDR3 DNA sequence: TGTGCCTGGAGTGTGCAAGACAGGGGGAGGTACGAGCAGTACTTC. Protein sequence: CAWSVQDRGRYEQYF. Combining the CDR3 with reference TRBV30 and TRBJ2-7 gives the whole variable domain SQTIHQWPATLVQPVGSPLSLECTVEGTSNPNLYWYRQAAGRGLQLLFYSVGIGQISSEVPQNLSASRPQDRQFILSSKKLLLSDSGFYLCAWSVQDRGRYEQYFGPGTRLTVT.

The V and J genes are TRBV30 and TRBJ1-1, with D possibly being TRBD1 (6 bases). Deletions cut 4 bases from V and 1 base from J, with 13 bases between. This CDR3 region has 14 residues. Germline CDR1 GTSNPN, CDR2 SVGIG (reference sequence). CDR3 protein: CAWILGTRNTEAFF. As DNA, the CDR3 is TGTGCCTGGATCTTGGGGACAAGGAACACTGAAGCTTTCTTT.

This chain joins TRBV2 and TRBJ2-7; D not resolved. This CDR3 region has 15 residues. The V gene lost 6 bases and the J gene lost 2 bases, with 17 bases spanning the gap. CDR1 is SNHLY and CDR2 is FYNNEI in the germline V gene. The CDR3 region is CASRASQRTPYEQYF. The CDR3 coding sequence is TGTGCCAGCAGAGCATCCCAGCGTACCCCCTACGAGCAGTACTTC. Supplemented by reference TRBV2 and TRBJ2-7, the full variable domain reads EPEVTQTPSHQVTQMGQEVILRCVPISNHLYFYWYRQILGQKVEFLVSFYNNEISEKSEIFDDQFSVERPDGSNFTLKIRSTKLEDSAMYFCASRASQRTPYEQYFGPGTRLTVT.

CDR3 amino acids: CASSIGSGQGFTFYGYTF. Written as DNA, the CDR3 is TGTGCCAGTAGTATAGGCTCGGGACAGGGCTTCACGTTTTATGGCTACACCTTC. The V call is TRBV19, the J call TRBJ1-2; TRBD1 matches at 9 bases. The CDR3 covers 18 residues. Trimming cost V 1 base and J 5 bases; bases outside gene matches: 14. Germline CDR1 reads LNHDA; CDR2 reads SQIVND (reference sequence). The complete variable domain, with remaining parts taken from reference TRBV19 and TRBJ1-2, reads DGGITQSPKYLFRKEGQNVTLSCEQNLNHDAMYWYRQDPGQGLRLIYYSQIVNDFQKGDIAEGYSVSREKKESFPLTVTSAQKNPTAFYLCASSIGSGQGFTFYGYTFGSGTRLTVV.

The chain uses TRBV19 and TRBJ1-4, with 10 bases that match TRBD1. Per the germline V gene, CDR1 is LNHDA and CDR2 is SQIVND (reference sequence). The V segment lost 7 bases and the J segment 14 bases; nucleotides outside the gene matches: 13. The length of the CDR3 is 14 residues. The CDR3 region is CASTGQGLMKRLFF. The CDR3, as DNA: TGTGCCAGTACGGGACAGGGGTTAATGAAAAGGCTGTTTTTT.

J is TRBJ1-2 and V is TRBV5-4, with TRBD1 matching 7 bases. This CDR3 comprises 13 residues. V lost 5 bases to trimming and J lost 2 bases; unmatched junction nucleotides: 3. CDR1 and CDR2 from the germline V gene are SGHNT and YYREEE (reference sequence). CDR3 sequence: CASRRDSNYGYTF. DNA of the CDR3: TGTGCCAGCAGGCGGGACAGCAACTATGGCTACACCTTC. The full variable domain, completed using reference TRBV5-4 and TRBJ1-2, is ETGVTQSPTHLIKTRGQQVTLRCSSQSGHNTVSWYQQALGQGPQFIFQYYREEENGRGNFPPRFSGLQFPNYSSELNVNALELDDSALYLCASRRDSNYGYTFGSGTRLTVV.

This clone turned up a few times. Different DNA sequences within this sample yield the same CDR3. This chain links TRBV30 with TRBJ2-3; D is unresolved. V dropped 0 bases and J dropped 1 base, with 5 bases sitting between them. There are 13 residues in the CDR3. From germline, CDR1 is GTSNPN and CDR2 SVGIG (reference sequence). CDR3: CAWSVAGTDTQYF. CDR3 nucleotides: TGTGCCTGGAGTGTAGCTGGCACAGATACGCAGTATTTT.

The gene calls are TRBV28 and TRBJ2-3; maybe TRBD1 (6 bases). With 0 bases removed from V and 1 base from J, the gap between germline ends came to 14 bases. The CDR3 runs to 17 residues. The V gene's germline CDR1 is MDHEN and CDR2 SYDVKM. The CDR3 sequence is CASSLWGRGRRTDTQYF. DNA for the CDR3: TGTGCCAGCAGTTTATGGGGCAGGGGCCGACGCACAGATACGCAGTATTTT.

This clone was counted a few times. The rearrangement uses TRBV6-1 and TRBJ2-3; D possibly corresponds to TRBD2 (6 bases). The CDR3 has 16 residues. Trimming stripped 4 bases from V and 4 bases from J, with 18 bases between. CDR1 and CDR2 from the germline V gene are MNHNS and SASEGT. Written as DNA, the CDR3 is TGTGCCAGCAGTGCAAGGACACGGGGACTTTCAGATACGCAGTATTTT. Translated: CASSARTRGLSDTQYF.